A selection of T cell receptor beta chains follows, all from one sample in a study of blood T cells in healthy people across ages. TCRdb re-derived calls from the 5' RACE reads in MiXCR, one entry per CDR3 protein. The repertoire holds some 860,000 distinct CDR3 sequences, with approximately 53% as singletons. The sequenced sample consisted of blood. All receptors derive from a man aged 40-50 years in good health. CDR3s include the opening cysteine and the closing phenylalanine or tryptophan. The order of the fields is V gene, D gene, J gene, clone size, CDR3 protein, CDR3 DNA. D genes are given only for firm matches. Not all rows give a size; the values are once, few, many and, for expanded clones, a class.

>TRBV7-2|TRBD1|TRBJ2-3|NA
CASSTRRTGGSADTQYF
TGTGCCAGCAGCACACGACGGACAGGCGGTAGTGCAGATACGCAGTATTTT
>TRBV20-1|NA|TRBJ2-3|NA
CSASPWTAGTDTQYF
TGCAGTGCTAGCCCCTGGACAGCCGGCACAGATACGCAGTATTTT
>TRBV7-8|TRBD2|TRBJ2-7|NA
CASSSPSGSSYEQYF
TGTGCCAGCAGCTCCCCTAGCGGGAGCTCCTACGAGCAGTACTTC
>TRBV29-1|NA|TRBJ2-7|NA
CSVETAPAEQYF
TGCAGCGTTGAAACGGCCCCCGCGGAGCAGTACTTC
>TRBV5-1|TRBD1|TRBJ2-2|few
CASSYSTGPSNTGELFF
TGCGCCAGCAGCTACTCGACAGGGCCGTCGAACACCGGGGAGCTGTTTTTT
>TRBV27|TRBD2|TRBJ2-7|many
CASSPTSGAEQYF
TGTGCCAGCAGCCCTACTAGCGGGGCCGAGCAGTACTTC
>TRBV12-3/TRBV12-4|NA|TRBJ2-5|NA
CANSPVTGPETQYF
TGTGCCAACAGTCCAGTGACGGGCCCCGAGACCCAGTACTTC
>TRBV9|NA|TRBJ1-1|few
CASSTGLAVTEAFF
TGTGCCAGCAGTACGGGACTCGCGGTCACTGAAGCTTTCTTT
>TRBV12-5|NA|TRBJ1-5|NA
CASAWEADQPQHF
TGTGCTAGTGCTTGGGAGGCAGATCAGCCCCAGCATTTT
>TRBV7-9|NA|TRBJ2-1|once
CASGGAGNNEQFF
TGTGCCAGCGGCGGGGCGGGAAACAATGAGCAGTTCTTC
>TRBV29-1|NA|TRBJ2-2|NA
CSVDLLTGELFF
TGCAGCGTTGACCTTCTCACCGGGGAGCTGTTTTTT
>TRBV2|NA|TRBJ2-7|few
CASRINKQAGTLEQYF
TGTGCCAGCAGGATAAATAAACAGGCGGGAACCCTCGAGCAGTACTTC
>TRBV6-1|NA|TRBJ2-2|many
CASSEGGEAGELFF
TGTGCCAGCAGTGAAGGTGGGGAGGCCGGGGAGCTGTTTTTT
>TRBV20-1|NA|TRBJ1-2|NA
CSANPIGGYGYTF
TGCAGTGCTAACCCCATAGGGGGCTATGGCTACACCTTC
>TRBV7-2|TRBD2|TRBJ2-5|NA
CASSPRIAGYQETQYF
TGTGCCAGCAGCCCCCGGATAGCGGGGTACCAAGAGACCCAGTACTTC
>TRBV18|NA|TRBJ2-5|many
CASSPPVAETQYF
TGTGCCAGCTCACCACCGGTCGCGGAGACCCAGTACTTC
>TRBV29-1|NA|TRBJ1-5|NA
CSVAGVDQPQHF
TGCAGCGTTGCCGGGGTGGATCAGCCCCAGCATTTT
>TRBV7-3|NA|TRBJ2-4|NA
CAGSLNQNIQYF
TGTGCCGGTAGCTTAAACCAAAACATTCAGTACTTC